One sample yielded the 20 T cell receptor beta chains listed below, sequenced in a study of T cells after yellow fever vaccination (dated by TCRdb to between 2018 and 2020). The treatment or condition label here, explained by the study, means: live attenuated yellow fever vaccine strain. Library prep was done by 5' RACE. TCRdb names Illumina HiSeq 2500 as the instrument used. TCRdb itself trimmed the public reads at Q25 with fastp, ran MiXCR and retained productive beta chains. One record per CDR3 amino acid sequence lists the most common genes and DNA. The table for this sample lists some 500,000 distinct CDR3 sequences; about 13% of them were counted only once. Over 12% of the sample is in the top ten clones. The input for sequencing was PBMCs, taken on the day of the yellow fever booster vaccination. Receptors originate from a man aged 30 to 45 who received the YFV17D yellow fever vaccine.

This clonotype was picked up a small number of times. The V gene is TRBV5-1, the J gene TRBJ2-1; 7 bases match TRBD2. V lost 0 bases to trimming and J lost 8 bases; unmatched junction nucleotides: 8. Germline CDR1 is SGHRS and CDR2 is YFSETQ. CDR3 length: 15 residues. CDR3 nucleotide sequence: TGCGCCAGCAGCTTGGCCCACGGGGGGTCAGATGAGCAGTTCTTC. Protein sequence: CASSLAHGGSDEQFF.

This clonotype was seen more than once but under ten times. The chain combines TRBV5-1 with TRBJ2-3; TRBD1 agrees at 7 bases. Unmatched junction bases numbered 14, after V lost 0 bases and J lost 10 bases. Germline V gives CDR1 SGHRS, CDR2 YFSETQ. The CDR3 length is 16 residues. This CDR3 is CASSLAGTAIQEAQYF. DNA of the CDR3: TGCGCCAGCAGCTTGGCCGGGACAGCCATACAAGAGGCGCAGTATTTT.

V is TRBV30 and J is TRBJ2-2, with 9 bases aligning to TRBD2. Per germline, CDR1 GTSNPN and CDR2 SVGIG (reference sequence). The junction had 14 bases not matched to a gene; V was cut back by 0 bases and J by 3 bases. CDR3 length equals 19 residues. The CDR3, as DNA: TGTGCCTGGAGTGTACCAGGCGGGAGGGCCTCTATGTACACCGGGGAGCTGTTTTTT. Amino acid sequence: CAWSVPGGRASMYTGELFF.

This clonotype was observed a handful of times. The junction departs from germline at one end; a sequencing error may be responsible. The rearrangement uses TRBV5-5 and TRBJ2-3, with D tentatively TRBD1 (6 bases). Germline V CDR1 and CDR2: SGHKS, YYEKEE (reference sequence). The CDR3 length is 8 residues. CDR3 sequence: CAREKGDF. The CDR3, as DNA: TGTGCCAGGGAAAAGGGGGATTTT.

The genes are TRBV11-2 and TRBJ2-3; D tentatively fits TRBD1 or TRBD2 (6 bases each). V lost 6 bases and J lost 4, with 14 bases in between. Germline CDR1 is SGHAT and CDR2 is FQNNGV. The CDR3 extends over 14 amino acids. DNA for the CDR3: TGTGCCAGCAGTCCCATAAGGGGGGCAGATACGCAGTATTTT. This sequence encodes CASSPIRGADTQYF.

This clonotype occurred a few times. The rearrangement links TRBV7-3 to TRBJ2-3, with D uncertain. Germline V lookup: CDR1 SGHTA, CDR2 FQGTGA. CDR3 length: 14 residues. V shed 6 bases and J shed 0 bases, with 10 bases lying between them. The CDR3, as DNA: TGTGCCAGCAGATCGGCAGCTAGCACAGATACGCAGTATTTT. As protein: CASRSAASTDTQYF.

The rearrangement uses TRBV7-9 and TRBJ1-1; TRBD1 might be the D (5 bases). CDR3 size: 16 residues. Germline V lookup: CDR1 SEHNR, CDR2 FQNEAQ (reference sequence). V shed 4 bases and J shed 6 bases, with 21 bases lying between them. CDR3 in DNA: TGTGCCAGCAGCTCGCCTGGTAGGGGATTTATCGCTGAAGCTTTCTTT. Its translation: CASSSPGRGFIAEAFF.

The chain is built from TRBV7-2 and TRBJ2-1, with D possibly called TRBD1 or TRBD2 (5 bases each). CDR1 SGHTA and CDR2 FQGNSA come from the germline V gene. The CDR3 has 16 residues. Deletions cut 1 base from V and 4 bases from J, with 14 bases between. This chain's CDR3 is CASSLVGGETYNEQFF. The CDR3 nucleotides read TGTGCCAGCAGCTTAGTTGGGGGAGAGACGTACAATGAGCAGTTCTTC.

This clonotype was counted between two and nine times. The chain couples TRBV5-6 to TRBJ2-7, with D perhaps TRBD2 (5 bases). The CDR3 extends over 13 amino acids. Per germline, CDR1 SGHDT and CDR2 YYEEEE. The V and J ends lost 2 bases and 7 bases respectively, with 13 bases between them. CDR3 DNA: TGTGCCAGCAGCTTTTTTTCCCGGGAAGAGCAGTACTTC. Protein sequence: CASSFFSREEQYF.

This clonotype was observed many times. CDR3 nucleotides: TGTGCCAGCAGCAAACACAGTATAGCCAAAAACATTCAGTACTTC. This codes for CASSKHSIAKNIQYF. The V gene is TRBV21-1, the J gene TRBJ2-4. TRBV21-1 is recorded as a pseudogene. The length of the CDR3 is 15 residues.

The rearrangement links TRBV3-1 to TRBJ2-7, with 13 bases lining up with TRBD2. The length of the CDR3 is 16 residues. From germline, CDR1 is LGHDT and CDR2 YNNKEL (reference sequence). Germline trimming cut 0 bases from V and 5 bases from J; bases unmatched to any gene: 4. This CDR3 is CASSQDLTSGRDEQYF. CDR3 in DNA: TGTGCCAGCAGCCAAGATCTTACTAGCGGGAGGGACGAGCAGTACTTC.

The chain uses TRBV9 and TRBJ2-3, with D unclear. Germline-derived CDR1 and CDR2 are SGDLS and YYNGEE. The CDR3 runs 11 residues. Trimming removed 0 bases at V and 6 bases at J, with 2 bases between. The CDR3 DNA sequence: TGTGCCAGCAGCGTAGAGGATACGCAGTATTTT. Translating gives CASSVEDTQYF.

This chain joins TRBV2 and TRBJ2-2; TRBD2 might be the D (6 bases). Germline CDR1 SNHLY, CDR2 FYNNEI. Trimming shortened V by 10 bases and J by 0 bases, and 15 bases separated the two germline ends. The CDR3 sequence is 15 residues long. This CDR3 reads CATHGGSSNTGELFF. The CDR3 region has the DNA TGTGCCACCCATGGGGGGTCATCGAACACCGGGGAGCTGTTTTTT.

The chain uses TRBV7-2 and TRBJ2-3; the D gene could be TRBD1 or TRBD2 (5 bases each). This CDR3 is 17 amino acids long. Germline values: CDR1 SGHTA, CDR2 FQGNSA. V was clipped by 7 bases and J by 0 bases, with 20 bases between them. The CDR3 here is CASTPQRGRFSTDTQYF. The DNA for the CDR3 is TGTGCCAGCACCCCTCAACGGGGACGCTTTAGCACAGATACGCAGTATTTT.

This clonotype was seen a few times. V and J are TRBV10-3 and TRBJ2-7; D remains unclear. There are 13 residues in the CDR3. Germline lookup yields CDR1 ENHRY and CDR2 SYGVKD. The V and J ends lost 3 bases and 4 bases respectively, with 10 bases between them. In nucleotides, the CDR3 is TGTGCCATCAGTGAAGTCCCTCCTTACGAGCAGTACTTC. It translates to CAISEVPPYEQYF.

The CDR3: CASSVRTGIQETQYF. The CDR3 bases are TGTGCCAGCAGCGTAAGGACAGGGATTCAAGAGACCCAGTACTTC. J is TRBJ2-5 and V is TRBV7-9; 8 nucleotides line up with TRBD1. This CDR3 is built from 15 residues. CDR1 is SEHNR and CDR2 is FQNEAQ in the germline V gene (reference sequence). The V segment lost 5 bases and the J segment 2 bases; nucleotides outside the gene matches: 7.

This clonotype has only a few counts. This rearrangement joins TRBV28 to TRBJ2-7; a weak D match, TRBD2 (5 bases). The CDR3 is 16 amino acids. Per the germline V gene, CDR1 is MDHEN and CDR2 is SYDVKM. Trimming took off 3 bases at V and 5 bases at J, with 20 bases between the two ends. The CDR3 loop reads CASSLLSAGVLNEQYF. In nucleotides, the CDR3 is TGTGCCAGCAGTTTGCTTTCCGCCGGGGTCCTGAACGAGCAGTACTTC.

This chain uses TRBV12-3 or TRBV12-4 with TRBJ2-2; no clear D gene. The CDR3 spans 17 residues. V lost 3 bases and J lost 0, with 14 bases in between. The CDR3 nucleotides are TGTGCCAGCAGTTTCGTTGTCACATCTCCGAACACCGGGGAGCTGTTTTTT. Its protein is CASSFVVTSPNTGELFF.

This sequence joins TRBV30 and TRBJ2-3; 9 bases agree with TRBD1. Germline values: CDR1 GTSNPN, CDR2 SVGIG (reference sequence). V lost 4 bases and J lost 3; bases outside the gene matches: 8. The CDR3 has 15 residues. The CDR3 loop reads CAWTEETGGTDTQYF. CDR3 in DNA: TGTGCCTGGACCGAGGAGACAGGGGGGACAGATACGCAGTATTTT.

This chain uses TRBV5-1 with TRBJ2-1, with 8 nucleotides matching TRBD1. The junction had 15 bases not matched to a gene; V was cut back by 4 bases and J by 9 bases. Per the germline V gene, CDR1 is SGHRS and CDR2 is YFSETQ. The CDR3 sequence is 16 residues long. CDR3 bases: TGCGCCAGCAGCCCCCTGACCGGGACAGGATCAGGTGAGCAGTTCTTC. It encodes CASSPLTGTGSGEQFF. The full variable domain, rest sourced from reference TRBV5-1 and TRBJ2-1, is KAGVTQTPRYLIKTRGQQVTLSCSPISGHRSVSWYQQTPGQGLQFLFEYFSETQRNKGNFPGRFSGRQFSNSRSEMNVSTLELGDSALYLCASSPLTGTGSGEQFFGPGTRLTVL.